This T cell receptor beta chain was sequenced for a study of blood T cells in healthy people across ages. Alongside a J-beta primer mix, a sample-barcoded 5' primer served in a second PCR lasting about 6 to 12 cycles. Via MiXCR, TCRdb re-called the 5' RACE reads, giving one row per CDR3 protein. The repertoire includes approximately 810,000 distinct CDR3 sequences, under 35% of them detected once, and 17% sits in the top ten. Germline trimming cut 2 bases from V and 1 base from J; bases unmatched to any gene: 4. CDR3 size: 18 residues. From germline, CDR1 is SGHTA and CDR2 FQGNSA. Study-wide results and caveats: Because sorting was not performed, PBMCs prevented conclusive naive versus antigen-experienced comparison.

This clonotype appeared many times. Its antigen is unidentified. Donors ranged from about 6 to 95 years old and were healthy Caucasians in Russia. Total RNA was extracted at no less than 5.5 micrograms per sample. What was sequenced was blood. The chain links TRBV7-2 to TRBJ2-1, with 14 bases aligning to TRBD2. This TCR derives from a woman aged 80 or over in good health. The CDR3 spells CASSLPGLAGGSYNEQFF. The DNA for the CDR3 is TGTGCCAGCAGCTTACCAGGACTAGCGGGGGGTTCCTACAATGAGCAGTTCTTC.